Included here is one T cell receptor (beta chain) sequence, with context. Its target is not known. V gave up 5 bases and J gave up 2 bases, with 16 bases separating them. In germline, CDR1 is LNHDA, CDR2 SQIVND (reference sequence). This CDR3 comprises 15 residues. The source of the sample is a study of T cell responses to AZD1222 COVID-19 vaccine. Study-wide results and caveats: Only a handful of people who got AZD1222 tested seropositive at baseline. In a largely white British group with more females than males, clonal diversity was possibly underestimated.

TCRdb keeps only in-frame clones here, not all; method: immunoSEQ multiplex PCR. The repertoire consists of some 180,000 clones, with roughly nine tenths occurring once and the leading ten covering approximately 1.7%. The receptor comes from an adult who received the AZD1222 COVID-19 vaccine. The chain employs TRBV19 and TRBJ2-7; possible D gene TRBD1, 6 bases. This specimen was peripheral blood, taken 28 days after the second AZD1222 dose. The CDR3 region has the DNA TGTGCCAGTAGTTCTGGGGGCGCGGATACCTACGAGCAGTACTTC. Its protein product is CASSSGGADTYEQYF.